This entry concerns a single T cell receptor beta chain. This entry comes from a study of blood T cell repertoires in COVID-19. In the original processing: Estimation of nucleated cell counts relied on the amplification of reference gene primers. Clones were sequenced by immunoSEQ multiplex PCR, and TCRdb holds only the in-frame ones, with some missing. V, J and clone size are taken as reported in that table, and D and trimming were inferred from the DNA itself. The sample holds about 250,000 clones, 65% to 85% seen once. This CDR3 has 15 residues. Germline loops: CDR1 MNHNS, CDR2 SASEGT. The junction had 5 bases not matched to a gene; V was cut back by 0 bases and J by 4 bases.

Sequences were obtained from peripheral blood. This receptor was taken from an elderly man with acute or convalescent COVID-19. The chain employs TRBV6-1 and TRBJ2-7; TRBD2 agrees at 8 bases. CDR3 DNA sequence: TGTGCCAGCAGTGAAGCGGGCGGGGGGTGGTACGAGCAGTACTTC. It is translated as CASSEAGGGWYEQYF.